This TCR beta chain was recovered during a study of cytomegalovirus exposure and HLA in healthy donors. The PCR was carried out with 60 Vbeta primers and 13 Jbeta primers. In the original processing: A later analysis counted around 80 million unique TCR beta chains, around 10 million shared. Using immunoSEQ multiplex PCR, the repertoire was profiled, and TCRdb retains in-frame clones only, with some absent. V, J and clone size reflect that table, while D and trimming were determined from the DNA. The sample lists some 140,000 clones, 60% to 80% seen once, with 2% to 2.5% in the top ten. Overall study findings and caveats: A previous analysis found most TCR beta V segments productive roughly 87% or roughly 30% of the time.

About this clone: The antigen is unknown. The junction differs from germline at one of its ends, possibly a read error.

Germline V gene lookup returns CDR1 SQVTM and CDR2 ANQGSEA. The CDR3 covers 12 residues. The rearrangement joins TRBV29-1 to TRBJ2-3; 7 bases match TRBD1. This clonotype was sampled from a man under 40 in good health and CMV-seronegative. What was sequenced was PBMCs. The CDR3 loop reads CSVEDLQTGRSF. CDR3 coding DNA: TGCAGCGTTGAAGATCTACAGACAGGGCGGTCTTTT.